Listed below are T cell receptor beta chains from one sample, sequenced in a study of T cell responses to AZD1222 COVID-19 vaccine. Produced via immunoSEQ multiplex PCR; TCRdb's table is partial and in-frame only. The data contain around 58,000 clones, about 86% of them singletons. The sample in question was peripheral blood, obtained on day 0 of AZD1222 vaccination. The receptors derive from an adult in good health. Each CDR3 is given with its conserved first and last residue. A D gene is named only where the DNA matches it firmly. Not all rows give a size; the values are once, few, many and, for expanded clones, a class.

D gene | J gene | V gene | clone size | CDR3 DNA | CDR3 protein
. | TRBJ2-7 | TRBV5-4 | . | TGTGCCAGCAGCGAAAAAAACTACGAGCAGTACTTC | CASSEKNYEQYF
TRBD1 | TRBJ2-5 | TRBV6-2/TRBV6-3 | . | TGTGCCAGCAGTTATATTCTACAGGGGCCGTGGGAGACCCAGTACTTC | CASSYILQGPWETQYF
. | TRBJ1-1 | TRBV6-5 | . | TGTGCCAGCAGTTACAGCCAGAGAAACACTGAAGCTTTCTTT | CASSYSQRNTEAFF
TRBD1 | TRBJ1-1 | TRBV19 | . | TGTGCCAGTAGTGCTAGGGGGCGATTCACTGAAGCTTTCTTT | CASSARGRFTEAFF
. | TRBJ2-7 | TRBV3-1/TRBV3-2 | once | TGTGCCAGCAGCCCAGGACACGGCGAGCAGTACTTC | CASSPGHGEQYF
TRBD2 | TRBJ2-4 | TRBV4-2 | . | TGTGCCAGCAGCCAGGAACTAGCGGGAGTAACCAAAAACATTCAGTACTTC | CASSQELAGVTKNIQYF
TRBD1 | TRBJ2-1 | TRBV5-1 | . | TGCGCCAGCAGCTTATACAGGGGGCCCTACAATGAGCAGTTCTTC | CASSLYRGPYNEQFF
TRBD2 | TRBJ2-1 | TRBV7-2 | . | TGTGCCAGCAGCCCCCAGAGCGGGGGGGCTAATGAGCAGTTCTTC | CASSPQSGGANEQFF
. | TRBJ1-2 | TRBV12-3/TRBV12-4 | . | TGTGCCAGCAGTTTTTCGGGCTATGGCTACACCTTC | CASSFSGYGYTF
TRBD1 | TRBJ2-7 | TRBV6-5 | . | TGTGCCAGCACATCCGGGACAGGGCCGGGAAAGCAGTACTTC | CASTSGTGPGKQYF
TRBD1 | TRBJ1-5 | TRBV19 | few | TGTGCCAGTTTCAAGGGACAGGGGATGAGCAATCAGCCCCAGCATTTT | CASFKGQGMSNQPQHF
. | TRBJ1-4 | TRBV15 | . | TGTGCCACCAGCAGAGATCAGGGGAATGAAAAACTGTTTTTT | CATSRDQGNEKLFF
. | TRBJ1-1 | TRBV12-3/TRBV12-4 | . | TGTGCCAGCAGTTTCGGGGGGACATGGGCTTTCTTT | CASSFGGTWAFF
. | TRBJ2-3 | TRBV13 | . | TGTGCCAGCAGCCTCCACACCAAGACAGATACGCAGTATTTT | CASSLHTKTDTQYF
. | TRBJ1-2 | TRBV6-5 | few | TGTGCCAGCGAAGCGGGGGCTTATGGCTACACCTTC | CASEAGAYGYTF
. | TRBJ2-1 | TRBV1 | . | TGCACCAGCAGCCATATTTGCGGGACGACCGGTGAGCAGTTCTTC | CTSSHICGTTGEQFF